This TCR beta chain was sequenced during a study of CD8+ T cells in alopecia areata. RNA was isolated and reverse transcribed to cDNA, the sequencing template. Generated by immunoSEQ multiplex PCR, the TCRdb table keeps only in-frame clones and is missing some. The sample consists of around 250,000 clones, under 70% of them appearing once. This clone has just one count. Sequenced material: CD4+ T cells sorted from blood, taken at week 0. This clonotype was sampled from a human donor with alopecia areata.

The CDR3 nucleotides read TGCAGTGCTAGTACAGGGACCGGCTACACCTTC. Translated, it gives CSASTGTGYTF. The chain couples TRBV20-1 to TRBJ1-2; possible D gene TRBD1, 6 bases. Germline CDR1 is DFQATT and CDR2 is SNEGSKA (reference sequence). Trimming stripped 3 bases from V and 8 bases from J, with 10 bases between. The CDR3 is 11 amino acids.